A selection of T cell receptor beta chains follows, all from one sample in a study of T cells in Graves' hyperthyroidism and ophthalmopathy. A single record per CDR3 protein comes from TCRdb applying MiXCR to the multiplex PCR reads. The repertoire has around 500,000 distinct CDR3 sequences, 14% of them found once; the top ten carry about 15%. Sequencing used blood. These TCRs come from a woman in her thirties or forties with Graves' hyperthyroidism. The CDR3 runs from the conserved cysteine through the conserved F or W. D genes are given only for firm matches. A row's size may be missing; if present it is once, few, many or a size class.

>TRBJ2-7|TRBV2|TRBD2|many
TGTGCCAGCAGTGCTAGCGGGAGCCACGAGCAGTACTTC
CASSASGSHEQYF
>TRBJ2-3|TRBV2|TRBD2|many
TGTGCCAGCAGCGATTTACTAGCGGGAGTTTTAGATACGCAGTATTTT
CASSDLLAGVLDTQYF
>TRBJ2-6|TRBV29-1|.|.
TGCAGCGTTGCAGGGAGCTCTGGGGCCAACGTCCTGACTTTC
CSVAGSSGANVLTF
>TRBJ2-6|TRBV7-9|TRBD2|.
TGTGCCAGCAGCTTAGTTGTAGCGGGCTACTCTGGGGCCAACGTCCTGACTTTC
CASSLVVAGYSGANVLTF
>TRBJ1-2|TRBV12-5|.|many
TGTGCTAGTGGTTTGGTAAATATAGGGTGGAATTATGGCTACACCTTC
CASGLVNIGWNYGYTF
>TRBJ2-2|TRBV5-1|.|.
TGCGCCAGCAGCTTGGCCGCGGGACCCGGGGAGCTGTTTTTT
CASSLAAGPGELFF
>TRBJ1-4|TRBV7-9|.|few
TGTGCCAGCAGCTTCGGGACGACGGAGGAAAAACTGTTTTTT
CASSFGTTEEKLFF
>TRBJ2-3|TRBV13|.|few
TGTGCCAGCAGCATCAACGGCGGAACCCCGGGTACGCAGTATTTT
CASSINGGTPGTQYF
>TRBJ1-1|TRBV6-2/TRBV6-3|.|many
TGTGCCAGCAGGCCCTCCGGGCGAGGGAACACTGAAGCTTTCTTT
CASRPSGRGNTEAFF
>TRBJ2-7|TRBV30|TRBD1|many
TGTGCCGGCGGGTGGACAGGCTCCGAGCAGTACTTC
CAGGWTGSEQYF
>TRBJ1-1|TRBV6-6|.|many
TGTGCCAGCAGTTACGGCGGGCGAGGCACTGAAGCTTTCTTT
CASSYGGRGTEAFF
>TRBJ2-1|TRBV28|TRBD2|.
TGTGCCAGCAGCCCTACTAGCGGGAGGCGCGATGAGCAGTTCTTC
CASSPTSGRRDEQFF
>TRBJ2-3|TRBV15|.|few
TGTGCCACCAGCAGAGATTGGGCGCGGGGCACAGATACGCAGTATTTT
CATSRDWARGTDTQYF
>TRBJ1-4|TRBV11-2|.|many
TGTGCCAGCAGCTACGTTGAAAAACTGTTTTTT
CASSYVEKLFF
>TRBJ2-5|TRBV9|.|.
TGTGCCAGCAGCGTTGGACTGAACCAAGAGACCCAGTACTTC
CASSVGLNQETQYF
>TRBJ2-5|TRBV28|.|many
TGTGCCAGCACCGGACATATACAAGAGACCCAGTACTTC
CASTGHIQETQYF
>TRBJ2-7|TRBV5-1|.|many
TGCGCCAGCAGCTTGGAATTAGTCTGGACGGACGAGCAGTACTTC
CASSLELVWTDEQYF
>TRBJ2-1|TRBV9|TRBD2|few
TGTGCCAGCAGCGTAACTAGCGGGATTTCCTACAATGAGCAGTTCTTC
CASSVTSGISYNEQFF
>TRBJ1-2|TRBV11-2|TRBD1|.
TGTGCCAGCAGCCCACCCGACAGGGCAGGCGGCTACACCTTC
CASSPPDRAGGYTF
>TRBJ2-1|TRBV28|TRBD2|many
TGTGCCAGCAGTTTGCTAGCGGGTTTCAATGAGCAGTTCTTC
CASSLLAGFNEQFF
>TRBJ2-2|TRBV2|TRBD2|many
TGTGCCAGCGGGTTAGCGGGAGGTTTCACCGGGGAGCTGTTTTTT
CASGLAGGFTGELFF
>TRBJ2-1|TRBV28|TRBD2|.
TGTGCCAGCACCCGTACTAGCGGGACAATCAATGAGCAGTTCTTC
CASTRTSGTINEQFF
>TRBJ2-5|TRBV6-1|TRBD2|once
TGTGCCAGCAATGGGAGGGACACCCAGTACTTC
CASNGRDTQYF
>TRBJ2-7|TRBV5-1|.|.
TGCGCCAGCAGACCCGAGGTAGCGGCCTCCTACGAGCAGTACTTC
CASRPEVAASYEQYF
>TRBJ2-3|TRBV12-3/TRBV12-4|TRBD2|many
TGTGCCAGCAGCCCCCGATTAGCGGGCCAACCCCAACCCACAGATACGCAGTATTTT
CASSPRLAGQPQPTDTQYF
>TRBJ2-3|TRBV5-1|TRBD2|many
TGCGCCAGCAGCCGACCGGGGGGTGCGGGGCTCGATACGCAGTATTTT
CASSRPGGAGLDTQYF
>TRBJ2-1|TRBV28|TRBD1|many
TGTGCCACCCTAACCCAGACAGGGCGGAATGAGCAGTTCTTC
CATLTQTGRNEQFF
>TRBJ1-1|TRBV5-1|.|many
TGCGCCAGCAGCTTGGAAGGGCGAGGCACTGAAGCTTTCTTT
CASSLEGRGTEAFF
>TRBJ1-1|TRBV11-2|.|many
TGTGCCAGCAGCTCATTAATGAACACTGAAGCTTTCTTT
CASSSLMNTEAFF
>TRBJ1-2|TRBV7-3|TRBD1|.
TGTGCCAGCAGCCCAACTAAGGGACAGGGTTTCGATGGCTACACCTTC
CASSPTKGQGFDGYTF
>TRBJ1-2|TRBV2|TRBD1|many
TGTGCCAGCAGTAAAGCCGGGACAGGGGGTTATGGCTACACCTTC
CASSKAGTGGYGYTF
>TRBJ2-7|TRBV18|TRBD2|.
TGTGCCAGCTCACCACCGAGTGTTATCGCTAGCGGGAGTAAGGGCTACGAGCAGTACTTC
CASSPPSVIASGSKGYEQYF
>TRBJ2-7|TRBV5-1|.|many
TGCGCCAGCAGCTTGTCCGTCTACGAGCAGTACTTC
CASSLSVYEQYF
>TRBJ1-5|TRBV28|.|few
TGTGCCAGCAGTTCCCTTGGGGGAGTGGGATATAGCAATCAGCCCCAGCATTTT
CASSSLGGVGYSNQPQHF
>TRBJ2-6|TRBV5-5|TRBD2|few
TGTGCCAGCAGCCCTGCTACTAGCGGGAATAGAGGGGCCAACGTCCTGACTTTC
CASSPATSGNRGANVLTF
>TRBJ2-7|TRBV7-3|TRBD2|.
TGTGCCAGCAGCTTATTAGCCGGCGGGAGAAATGGCGAGCAGTACTTC
CASSLLAGGRNGEQYF
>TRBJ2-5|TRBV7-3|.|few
TGTGCCAGCAGCTCTTGGGCGCAAGAGACCCAGTACTTC
CASSSWAQETQYF
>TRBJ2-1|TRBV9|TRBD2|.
TGTGCCAGCAGCGTAGTTAGCGGGAAGGAGCAGTTCTTC
CASSVVSGKEQFF
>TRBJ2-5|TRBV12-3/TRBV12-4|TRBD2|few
TGTGCCAGCAGTTTGGGACTAGCGGGACCCCAGGGGGAAGAGACCCAGTACTTC
CASSLGLAGPQGEETQYF
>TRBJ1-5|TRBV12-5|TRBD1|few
TGTGCTAGTGGTTTTTCCAGGACAGGGGGTATACAGCCCCAGCATTTT
CASGFSRTGGIQPQHF
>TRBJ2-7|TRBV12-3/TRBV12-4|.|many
TGTGCCAGCAGCTTGGAGGGGGCCTACGAGCAGTACTTC
CASSLEGAYEQYF
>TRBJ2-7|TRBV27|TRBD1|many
TGTGCCAGCAGTCTCCTACGCCGGGACAGGACAACCTACGAGCAGTACTTC
CASSLLRRDRTTYEQYF
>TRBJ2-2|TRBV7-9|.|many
TGTGCCAGCAGCGGACAGAAGGACGGGGAGCTGTTTTTT
CASSGQKDGELFF
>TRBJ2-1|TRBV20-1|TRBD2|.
TGCAGTGCTAGAGATGGCCTAGCGGGAGTTAGGTACCAAGAGACCCAGTTCTTC
CSARDGLAGVRYQETQFF
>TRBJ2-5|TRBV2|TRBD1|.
TGTGCCACCCATGGAACAGGGGGAGAGACCCAGTACTTC
CATHGTGGETQYF
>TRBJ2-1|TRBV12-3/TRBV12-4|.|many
TGTGCCAGCAGTCTCCCGGGGGGTGGGGGGCACAATGAGCAGTTCTTC
CASSLPGGGGHNEQFF
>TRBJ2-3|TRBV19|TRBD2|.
TGTGCCAGTAGTATAATGGCTAGCGGGAGTGAAAATACGCAGTATTTT
CASSIMASGSENTQYF
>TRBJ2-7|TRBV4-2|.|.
TGTGCCAGCAGCCAAGGTAAGGGGAACGAGCAGTACTTC
CASSQGKGNEQYF
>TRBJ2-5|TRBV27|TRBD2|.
TGTGCCAGCAGTTTATCGACTAGCGGGCGCCAAGAGACCCAGTACTTC
CASSLSTSGRQETQYF
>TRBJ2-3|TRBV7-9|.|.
TGTGCCAGCAGCTTCTGGACAGCGCAGTATTTT
CASSFWTAQYF
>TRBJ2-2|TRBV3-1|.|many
TGTGCCAGCAGCCAAGATTGGGGGCAGGGCGGCACCGGGGAGCTGTTTTTT
CASSQDWGQGGTGELFF
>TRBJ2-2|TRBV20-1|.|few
TGCAGTGCTGACCCCGACTACAACACCGGGGAGCTGTTTTTT
CSADPDYNTGELFF
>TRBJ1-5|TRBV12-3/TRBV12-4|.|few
TGTGCCAGCAGCCCCAGCCCAACAGGGATTTATAGCAATCAGCCCCAGCATTTT
CASSPSPTGIYSNQPQHF
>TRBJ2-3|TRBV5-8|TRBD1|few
TGTGCCAGCGGCCGAAAGGGACAGGATGGATCAGATACGCAGTATTTT
CASGRKGQDGSDTQYF
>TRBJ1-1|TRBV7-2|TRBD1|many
TGTGCCAGCAGCTTAGGACCGGGACAGATGAACACTGAAGCTTTCTTT
CASSLGPGQMNTEAFF